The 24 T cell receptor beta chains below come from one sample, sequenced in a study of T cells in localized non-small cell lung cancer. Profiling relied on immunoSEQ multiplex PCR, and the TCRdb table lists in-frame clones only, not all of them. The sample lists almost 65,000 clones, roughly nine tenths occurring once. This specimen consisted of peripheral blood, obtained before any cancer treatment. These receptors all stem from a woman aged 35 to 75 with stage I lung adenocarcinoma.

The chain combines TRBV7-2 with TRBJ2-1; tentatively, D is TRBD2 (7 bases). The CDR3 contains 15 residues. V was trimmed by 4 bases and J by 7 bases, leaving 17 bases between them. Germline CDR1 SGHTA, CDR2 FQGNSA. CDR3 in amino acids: CASSSRGAPGNEQFF. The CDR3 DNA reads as TGTGCCAGCAGCTCACGGGGGGCCCCGGGGAATGAGCAGTTCTTC.

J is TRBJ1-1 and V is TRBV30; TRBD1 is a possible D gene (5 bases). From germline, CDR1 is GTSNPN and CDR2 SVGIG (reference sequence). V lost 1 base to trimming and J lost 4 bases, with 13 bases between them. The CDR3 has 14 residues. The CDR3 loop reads CAWSGGGGSTEAFF. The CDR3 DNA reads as TGTGCCTGGAGTGGCGGCGGGGGGTCCACTGAAGCTTTCTTT.

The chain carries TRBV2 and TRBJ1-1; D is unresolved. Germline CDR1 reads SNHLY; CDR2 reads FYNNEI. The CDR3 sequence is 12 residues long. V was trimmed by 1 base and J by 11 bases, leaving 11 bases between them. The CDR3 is CASSEGSHIAFF. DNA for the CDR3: TGTGCCAGCAGTGAAGGTAGTCATATTGCTTTCTTT.

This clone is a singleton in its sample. Written as DNA, the CDR3 is TGTGCCAGCAGTTTTACAGGGAAGAGGAGGGAGGCTTTCTTT. Its translation is CASSFTGKRREAFF. The V and J genes are TRBV27 and TRBJ1-1; D might be TRBD1 (6 bases). CDR1 MNHEY and CDR2 SMNVEV come from the germline V gene (reference sequence). V dropped 3 bases and J dropped 11 bases, with 19 bases sitting between them. The CDR3 loop spans 14 amino acids.

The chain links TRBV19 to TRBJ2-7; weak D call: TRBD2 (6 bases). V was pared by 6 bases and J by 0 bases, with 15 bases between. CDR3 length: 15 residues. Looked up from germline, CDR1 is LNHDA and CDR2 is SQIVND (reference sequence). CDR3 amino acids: CASSPGAGFSYEQYF. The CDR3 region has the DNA TGTGCCAGTAGCCCAGGAGCGGGTTTCTCCTACGAGCAGTACTTC. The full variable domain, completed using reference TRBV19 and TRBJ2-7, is DGGITQSPKYLFRKEGQNVTLSCEQNLNHDAMYWYRQDPGQGLRLIYYSQIVNDFQKGDIAEGYSVSREKKESFPLTVTSAQKNPTAFYLCASSPGAGFSYEQYFGPGTRLTVT.

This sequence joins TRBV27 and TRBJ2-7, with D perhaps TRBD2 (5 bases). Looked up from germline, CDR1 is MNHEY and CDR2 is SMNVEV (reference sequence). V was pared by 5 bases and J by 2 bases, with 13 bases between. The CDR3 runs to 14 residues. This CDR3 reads CASSRTAATYEQYF. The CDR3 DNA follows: TGTGCCAGCAGTCGGACTGCAGCCACCTACGAGCAGTACTTC.

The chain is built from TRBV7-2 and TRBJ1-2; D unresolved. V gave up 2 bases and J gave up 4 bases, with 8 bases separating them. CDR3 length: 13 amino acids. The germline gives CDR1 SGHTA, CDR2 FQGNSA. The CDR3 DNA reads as TGTGCCAGCAGCTTAAAAGGGATCTATGGCTACACCTTC. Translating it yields CASSLKGIYGYTF.

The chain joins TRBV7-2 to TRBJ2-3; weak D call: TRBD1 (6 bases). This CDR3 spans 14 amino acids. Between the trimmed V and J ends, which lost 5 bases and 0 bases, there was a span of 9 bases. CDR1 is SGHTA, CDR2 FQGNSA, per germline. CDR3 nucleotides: TGTGCCAGCAGCGGGGGCGGGAGCACAGATACGCAGTATTTT. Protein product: CASSGGGSTDTQYF.

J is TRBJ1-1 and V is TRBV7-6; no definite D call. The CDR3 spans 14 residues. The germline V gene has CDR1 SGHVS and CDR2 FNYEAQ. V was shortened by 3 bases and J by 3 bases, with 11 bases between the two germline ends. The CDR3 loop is CASSLTLKDTEAFF. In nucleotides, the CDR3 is TGTGCCAGCAGCTTGACTCTGAAGGACACTGAAGCTTTCTTT.

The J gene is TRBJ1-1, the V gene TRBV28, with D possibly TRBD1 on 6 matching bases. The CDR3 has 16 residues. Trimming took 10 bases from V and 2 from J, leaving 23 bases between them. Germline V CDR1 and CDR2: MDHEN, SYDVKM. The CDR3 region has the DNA TGTGCCATCGATCCTATGGGGGGCGCGGGTAACACTGAAGCTTTCTTT. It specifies CAIDPMGGAGNTEAFF.

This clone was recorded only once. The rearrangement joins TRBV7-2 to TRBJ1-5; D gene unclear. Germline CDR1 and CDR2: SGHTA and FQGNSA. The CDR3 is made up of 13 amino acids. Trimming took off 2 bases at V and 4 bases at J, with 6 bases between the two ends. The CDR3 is CASSLSVNQPQHF. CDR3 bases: TGTGCCAGCAGCTTAAGTGTTAATCAGCCCCAGCATTTT.

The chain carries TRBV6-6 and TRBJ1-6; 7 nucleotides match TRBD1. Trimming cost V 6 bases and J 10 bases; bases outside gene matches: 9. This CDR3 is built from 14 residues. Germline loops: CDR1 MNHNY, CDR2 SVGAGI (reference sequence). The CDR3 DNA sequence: TGTGCCAGCAGCCCACAGGGGCAGGGGTCACCCCTCCACTTT. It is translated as CASSPQGQGSPLHF.

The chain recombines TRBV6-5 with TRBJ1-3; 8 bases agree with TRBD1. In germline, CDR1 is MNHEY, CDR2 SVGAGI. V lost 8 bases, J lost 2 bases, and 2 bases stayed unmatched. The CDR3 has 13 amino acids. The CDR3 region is CASQGATGNTIYF. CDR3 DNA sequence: TGTGCCAGCCAGGGGGCTACTGGAAACACCATATATTTT.

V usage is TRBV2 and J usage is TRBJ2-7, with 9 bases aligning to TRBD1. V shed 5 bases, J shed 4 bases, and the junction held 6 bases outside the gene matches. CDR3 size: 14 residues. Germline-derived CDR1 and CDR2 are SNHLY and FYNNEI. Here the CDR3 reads CASSTGTGWYEQYF. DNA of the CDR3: TGTGCCAGCAGTACCGGGACAGGGTGGTACGAGCAGTACTTC.

Written as DNA, the CDR3 is TGCGCCAGCACAAACGGCGGTACAGGGCCCAATGAGCAGTTCTTC. It translates to CASTNGGTGPNEQFF. The V gene is TRBV5-1, the J gene TRBJ2-1; D might be TRBD1 (6 bases). The V and J ends lost 6 bases and 6 bases respectively, with 19 bases between them. Looked up from germline, CDR1 is SGHRS and CDR2 is YFSETQ. The CDR3 length is 15 residues.

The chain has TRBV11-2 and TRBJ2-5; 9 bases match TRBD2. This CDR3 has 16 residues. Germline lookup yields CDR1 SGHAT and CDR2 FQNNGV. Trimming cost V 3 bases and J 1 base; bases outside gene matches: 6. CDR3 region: CASSLVAGASQETQYF. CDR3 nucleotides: TGTGCCAGCAGCTTGGTAGCGGGGGCCTCCCAAGAGACCCAGTACTTC.

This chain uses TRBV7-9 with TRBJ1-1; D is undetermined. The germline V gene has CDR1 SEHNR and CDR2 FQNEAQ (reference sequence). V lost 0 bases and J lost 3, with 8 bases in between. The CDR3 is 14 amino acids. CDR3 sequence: CASSLAGGYTEAFF. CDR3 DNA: TGTGCCAGCAGCTTAGCAGGAGGTTACACTGAAGCTTTCTTT.

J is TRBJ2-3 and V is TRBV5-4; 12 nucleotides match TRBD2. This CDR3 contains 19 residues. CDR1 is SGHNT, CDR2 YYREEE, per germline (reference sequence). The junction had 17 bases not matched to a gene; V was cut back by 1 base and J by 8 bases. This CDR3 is CASSLFGLAGGRGMGTQYF. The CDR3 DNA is TGTGCCAGCAGCTTGTTTGGCCTAGCGGGGGGGCGGGGAATGGGTACGCAGTATTTT.

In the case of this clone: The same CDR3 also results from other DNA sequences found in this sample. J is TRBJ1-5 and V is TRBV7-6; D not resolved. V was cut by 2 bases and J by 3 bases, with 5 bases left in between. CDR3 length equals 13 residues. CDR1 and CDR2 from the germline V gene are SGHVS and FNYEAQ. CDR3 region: CASSLYNNQPQHF. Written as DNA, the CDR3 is TGTGCCAGCAGCTTATATAACAATCAGCCCCAGCATTTT.

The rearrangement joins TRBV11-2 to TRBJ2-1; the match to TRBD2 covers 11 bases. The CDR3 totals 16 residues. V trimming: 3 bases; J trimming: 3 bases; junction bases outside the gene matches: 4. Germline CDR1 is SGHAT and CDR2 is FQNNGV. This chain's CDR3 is CASSFNSGGVYNEQFF. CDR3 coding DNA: TGTGCCAGCAGCTTCAATAGCGGGGGGGTCTACAATGAGCAGTTCTTC.

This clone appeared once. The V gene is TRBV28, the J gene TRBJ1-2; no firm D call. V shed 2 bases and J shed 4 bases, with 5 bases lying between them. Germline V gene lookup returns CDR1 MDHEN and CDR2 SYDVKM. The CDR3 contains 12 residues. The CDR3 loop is CASSLGSYGYTF. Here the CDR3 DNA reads TGTGCCAGCAGTTTAGGATCCTATGGCTACACCTTC.

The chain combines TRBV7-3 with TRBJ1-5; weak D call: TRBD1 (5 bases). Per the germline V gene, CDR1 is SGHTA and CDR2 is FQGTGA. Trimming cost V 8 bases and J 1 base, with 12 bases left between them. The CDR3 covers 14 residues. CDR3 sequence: CASVVGGSNQPQHF. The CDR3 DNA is TGTGCCAGCGTGGTTGGGGGAAGCAATCAGCCCCAGCATTTT.

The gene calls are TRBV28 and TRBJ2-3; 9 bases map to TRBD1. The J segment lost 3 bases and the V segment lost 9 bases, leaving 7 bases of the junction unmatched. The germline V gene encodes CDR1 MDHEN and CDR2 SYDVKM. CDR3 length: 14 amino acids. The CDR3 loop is CASFRTGETDTQYF. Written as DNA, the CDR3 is TGTGCCAGTTTTCGGACAGGGGAAACAGATACGCAGTATTTT.

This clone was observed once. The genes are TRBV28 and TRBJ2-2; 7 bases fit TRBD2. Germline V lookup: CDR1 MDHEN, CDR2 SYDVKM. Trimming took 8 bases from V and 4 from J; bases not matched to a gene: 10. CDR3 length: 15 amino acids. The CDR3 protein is CASYIAGGVTGELFF. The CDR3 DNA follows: TGTGCCAGCTATATAGCGGGTGGGGTCACCGGGGAGCTGTTTTTT. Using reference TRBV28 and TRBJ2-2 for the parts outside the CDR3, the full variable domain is DVKVTQSSRYLVKRTGEKVFLECVQDMDHENMFWYRQDPGLGLRLIYFSYDVKMKEKGDIPEGYSVSREKKERFSLILESASTNQTSMYLCASYIAGGVTGELFFGEGSRLTVL.